One and the same sample provided the 32 T cell receptor beta chains below, sequenced in a study of PD-1 blockade in classical Hodgkin lymphoma. Time point in this sample: cycle 4 day 1 (C4D1), after 6 weeks of nivolumab. Each patient relapsed following autologous stem cell transplantation, and prior brentuximab vedotin exposure differed. Profiling relied on immunoSEQ multiplex PCR, and the TCRdb table lists in-frame clones only, not all of them. The sample records 25,000 to 30,000 clones, roughly 78% being singletons. The input for sequencing was peripheral blood mononuclear cells (PBMCs), taken before the fourth cycle of nivolumab. Receptors originate from a human donor with classical Hodgkin lymphoma.

V is TRBV11-3 and J is TRBJ2-3; D tentatively reads TRBD1 or TRBD2 (5 bases each). The V end was cut by 2 bases, the J end by 5 bases, with 8 bases between. Germline CDR1 and CDR2: SGHNT and YENEEA. This CDR3 spans 13 amino acids. CDR3 region: CASSLRGLDTQYF. The CDR3 nucleotides read TGTGCCAGCAGCTTACGGGGCTTAGATACGCAGTATTTT.

CDR3 sequence reads: CASSLRSSSYNEQFF. The DNA of the CDR3 is TGTGCCAGCAGCCTCAGGAGCAGCTCCTACAATGAGCAGTTCTTC. The V gene is TRBV14, the J gene TRBJ2-1, with D unresolved. V lost 4 bases and J 0 bases, leaving 10 bases between the germline ends. The V gene's germline CDR1 is SGHDN and CDR2 FVKESK. This CDR3 contains 15 residues.

The genes are TRBV7-9 and TRBJ2-1, with D perhaps being TRBD1 or TRBD2 (5 bases each). This CDR3 comprises 14 residues. CDR1 and CDR2 (germline): SEHNR, FQNEAQ (reference sequence). V gave up 1 base and J gave up 9 bases, with 13 bases separating them. The CDR3 nucleotides are TGTGCCAGCAGCTTAGTAGTCGGGGCTCGTGAGCAGTTCTTC. It encodes CASSLVVGAREQFF.

This rearrangement joins TRBV7-6 to TRBJ2-5; 7 positions match TRBD1. Germline trimming cut 0 bases from V and 9 bases from J; bases unmatched to any gene: 13. The CDR3 is 16 residues long. Germline CDR1 SGHVS, CDR2 FNYEAQ. CDR3 amino acids: CASSLALRDSSQPQYF. For the CDR3, the DNA is TGTGCCAGCAGCTTAGCCCTTCGGGACAGTAGTCAGCCCCAGTACTTC. Together with reference TRBV7-6 and TRBJ2-5, the CDR3 gives the full variable domain: GAGVSQSPRYKVTKRGQDVALRCDPISGHVSLYWYRQALGQGPEFLTYFNYEAQQDKSGLPNDRFSAERPEGSISTLTIQRTEQRDSAMYRCASSLALRDSSQPQYFGPGTRLLVL.

The CDR3 DNA is TGTGCCAGCTGGTCCCTCCGGGATCAGCCCCAGCATTTT. This translates into CASWSLRDQPQHF. The chain joins TRBV6-1 to TRBJ1-5; D ambiguous. V shed 8 bases and J shed 5 bases, with 13 bases lying between them. Germline V gene data show CDR1 as MNHNS and CDR2 as SASEGT. The length of the CDR3 is 13 residues.

The J gene is TRBJ2-3, the V gene TRBV11-2; D possibly corresponds to TRBD2 (6 bases). The germline V gene encodes CDR1 SGHAT and CDR2 FQNNGV. With 0 bases removed from V and 4 bases from J, the gap between germline ends came to 8 bases. This CDR3 is 14 amino acids long. Here the CDR3 DNA reads TGTGCCAGCAGCTTAGATGGCGGGGCAGATACGCAGTATTTT. Translating it yields CASSLDGGADTQYF. The variable domain in full, with the rest retrieved from reference TRBV11-2 and TRBJ2-3, is EAGVAQSPRYKIIEKRQSVAFWCNPISGHATLYWYQQILGQGPKLLIQFQNNGVVDDSQLPKDRFSAERLKGVDSTLKIQPAKLEDSAVYLCASSLDGGADTQYFGPGTRLTVL.

The J gene is TRBJ1-1, the V gene TRBV6-6, with a tentative D call TRBD1 (5 bases). Germline CDR1 is MNHNY and CDR2 is SVGAGI (reference sequence). V dropped 6 bases and J dropped 1 base, with 9 bases sitting between them. The CDR3 length is 13 residues. The CDR3 DNA sequence: TGTGCCAGCAGCTACAGGCGGAACACTGAAGCTTTCTTT. Its protein product is CASSYRRNTEAFF.

This clone occurred a few times. V usage is TRBV25-1 and J usage is TRBJ2-2; D unresolved. There are 12 residues in the CDR3. The germline V gene encodes CDR1 MGHDK and CDR2 SYGVNS. Trimming cost V 4 bases and J 6 bases, with 6 bases left between them. CDR3 loop: CASSGSAGELFF. For the CDR3, the DNA is TGTGCCAGCAGTGGGTCCGCCGGGGAGCTGTTTTTT.

The chain links TRBV30 to TRBJ2-2; TRBD2 aligns across 12 bases. CDR1 and CDR2 from the germline V gene are GTSNPN and SVGIG (reference sequence). The CDR3 extends over 17 amino acids. V shed 0 bases and J 7 bases; nucleotides not matched to a gene: 9. CDR3 protein: CAWSVPRLAGEVGELFF. The CDR3 DNA reads as TGTGCCTGGAGTGTACCCCGACTAGCGGGAGAGGTCGGGGAGCTGTTTTTT.

The CDR3 region is CASSFLLGTVNEKLFF. In nucleotides, the CDR3 is TGTGCCAGCAGTTTTCTACTCGGGACAGTAAATGAAAAACTGTTTTTT. The chain is built from TRBV27 and TRBJ1-4; TRBD1 agrees at 7 bases. With V trimmed by 3 bases and J by 5 bases, 9 bases remained unmatched. Germline V CDR1 and CDR2: MNHEY, SMNVEV (reference sequence). This CDR3 spans 16 amino acids.

The V and J genes are TRBV6-5 and TRBJ1-1; possibly TRBD1 for D (5 bases). The CDR3 has 13 amino acids. Germline V gene data show CDR1 as MNHEY and CDR2 as SVGAGI. Deletions cut 4 bases from V and 3 bases from J, with 9 bases between. CDR3 in DNA: TGTGCCAGCAGTTTTATGGGGCACACTGAAGCTTTCTTT. Translation: CASSFMGHTEAFF.

This rearrangement joins TRBV6-1 to TRBJ2-1; the match to TRBD2 covers 11 bases. The germline gives CDR1 MNHNS, CDR2 SASEGT. The CDR3 consists of 14 residues. With 5 bases clipped from V and 4 bases from J, the junction kept 1 base outside the gene matches. This CDR3 is CASSSSGRYNEQFF. The CDR3 region has the DNA TGTGCCAGCAGTTCTAGCGGGAGGTACAATGAGCAGTTCTTC.

The V call is TRBV6-1, the J call TRBJ1-1; D possibly corresponds to TRBD1 (5 bases). V was shortened by 3 bases and J by 5 bases, with 10 bases between the two germline ends. The germline V gene encodes CDR1 MNHNS and CDR2 SASEGT. The CDR3 is 13 residues long. The CDR3 bases are TGTGCCAGCAGTGACCAGGGCTGGACTGAAGCTTTCTTT. Translated, it gives CASSDQGWTEAFF.

V gene TRBV5-1 combines with J gene TRBJ2-6, with D possibly being TRBD1 (6 bases). This CDR3 comprises 17 residues. Germline V gene sequence: CDR1 SGHRS, CDR2 YFSETQ. Deletions cut 0 bases from V and 4 bases from J, with 14 bases between. The CDR3 protein is CASSLDHRARGANVLTF. The CDR3 nucleotides read TGCGCCAGCAGCTTGGATCACAGGGCGCGAGGGGCCAACGTCCTGACTTTC.

V gene TRBV7-6 combines with J gene TRBJ2-7, with D tentatively TRBD1 (6 bases). This CDR3 region has 16 residues. Trimming removed 2 bases at V and 0 bases at J, with 14 bases between. CDR1 and CDR2 (germline): SGHVS, FNYEAQ. The CDR3 protein is CASSLQPQGSSYEQYF. CDR3 coding DNA: TGTGCCAGCAGCTTACAGCCCCAGGGGAGCTCCTACGAGCAGTACTTC.

This clone has only a few counts. The chain joins TRBV5-6 to TRBJ2-5, with 15 positions matching TRBD2. Germline V gene lookup returns CDR1 SGHDT and CDR2 YYEEEE. The CDR3 consists of 16 residues. V trimming: 3 bases; J trimming: 9 bases; junction bases outside the gene matches: 9. The CDR3 spells CASSSWTSGRAWPQYF. The CDR3, as DNA: TGTGCCAGCAGCTCCTGGACTAGCGGGAGGGCCTGGCCCCAGTACTTC. The variable domain in full, completed from reference TRBV5-6 and TRBJ2-5, reads DAGVTQSPTHLIKTRGQQVTLRCSPKSGHDTVSWYQQALGQGPQFIFQYYEEEERQRGNFPDRFSGHQFPNYSSELNVNALLLGDSALYLCASSSWTSGRAWPQYFGPGTRLLVL.

This chain joins TRBV11-2 and TRBJ2-5; D is perhaps TRBD1 (5 bases). From germline, CDR1 is SGHAT and CDR2 FQNNGV. V shed 4 bases and J shed 5 bases, with 11 bases lying between them. The CDR3 has 13 residues. Here the CDR3 reads CASSSQPGETQYF. CDR3 coding DNA: TGTGCCAGCAGCTCCCAGCCAGGGGAGACCCAGTACTTC.

The CDR3 spells CASSLAGTGLTLGYGYTF. The DNA for the CDR3 is TGCGCCAGCAGCTTGGCCGGGACAGGGCTTACTTTAGGCTATGGCTACACCTTC. This rearrangement joins TRBV5-1 to TRBJ1-2; TRBD1 matches 9 bases. Germline lookup yields CDR1 SGHRS and CDR2 YFSETQ. The J segment lost 4 bases and the V segment lost 0 bases, leaving 13 bases of the junction unmatched. This CDR3 contains 18 residues.

The genes are TRBV7-8 and TRBJ1-1, with D possibly being TRBD1 (6 bases). Trimming cost V 1 base and J 8 bases, with 11 bases left between them. The germline V gene has CDR1 SGHVS and CDR2 FQNEAQ. The CDR3 consists of 13 residues. CDR3 in DNA: TGTGCCAGCAGCTTAGAGGGGGGGCGGGAAGCTTTCTTT. Translation: CASSLEGGREAFF.

This clone was observed a single time. The V and J genes are TRBV28 and TRBJ1-1, with a possible D match to TRBD1 (5 bases). V lost 2 bases, J lost 1 base, and 11 bases lay in between. The CDR3 extends over 15 amino acids. Per the germline V gene, CDR1 is MDHEN and CDR2 is SYDVKM. In DNA form, the CDR3 reads TGTGCCAGCAGTTTACATTTAGGGGCGAACACTGAAGCTTTCTTT. Translated: CASSLHLGANTEAFF.

Here the CDR3 reads CASEASGEETQYF. The CDR3 coding sequence is TGTGCCAGCGAAGCTAGCGGGGAAGAGACCCAGTACTTC. This rearrangement joins TRBV6-1 to TRBJ2-5; 9 bases are shared with TRBD2. This CDR3 region has 13 residues. Trimming cost V 8 bases and J 3 bases; bases outside gene matches: 4. Germline values: CDR1 MNHNS, CDR2 SASEGT.

This chain uses TRBV19 with TRBJ2-1; 10 bases fit TRBD2. CDR3 length: 17 amino acids. Per the germline V gene, CDR1 is LNHDA and CDR2 is SQIVND (reference sequence). J gave up 4 bases and V 5 bases, and 11 bases lay outside the gene matches. This CDR3 is CASSRASGSVGYNEQFF. In DNA form, the CDR3 reads TGTGCCAGTAGTCGGGCTAGCGGGAGCGTAGGTTACAATGAGCAGTTCTTC.

About this clone itself: The junction departs from germline at one end; a sequencing error may be responsible. The rearrangement joins TRBV29-1 to TRBJ2-5, with D perhaps given as TRBD1 or TRBD2 (5 bases each). CDR1 is SQVTM, CDR2 ANQGSEA, per germline. This CDR3 has 14 residues. For the CDR3, the DNA is TGCGGCGTTGGCCCTGGGGGTTTAAAAGAGACCCAGTACTTC. It is translated as CGVGPGGLKETQYF.

This clone has just one count. V usage is TRBV28 and J usage is TRBJ1-5; D is possibly TRBD1 (5 bases). The CDR3 length is 15 residues. Germline V gene lookup returns CDR1 MDHEN and CDR2 SYDVKM. V lost 4 bases to trimming and J lost 6 bases, with 16 bases between them. The DNA for the CDR3 is TGTGCCAGCAGTTCCCCCGGGGGTCCGGGTCAGCCCCAGCATTTT. As protein: CASSSPGGPGQPQHF. Filled out from reference TRBV28 and TRBJ1-5, the complete variable domain reads DVKVTQSSRYLVKRTGEKVFLECVQDMDHENMFWYRQDPGLGLRLIYFSYDVKMKEKGDIPEGYSVSREKKERFSLILESASTNQTSMYLCASSSPGGPGQPQHFGDGTRLSIL.

CDR3 nucleotide sequence: TGTGCCAGCAGTAGAGGGGGTGATATGGAGACCCAGTACTTC. It translates to CASSRGGDMETQYF. The chain links TRBV28 to TRBJ2-5; D might be TRBD1 (6 bases). The CDR3 is 14 residues long. CDR1 and CDR2 (germline): MDHEN, SYDVKM. Trimming took off 5 bases at V and 5 bases at J, with 15 bases between the two ends.

This clone is labeled medium-sized (0.01 to 0.1%). The chain couples TRBV2 to TRBJ1-2; TRBD1 might be the D (5 bases). V gave up 6 bases and J gave up 1 base, with 12 bases separating them. This CDR3 comprises 14 residues. Germline V gene sequence: CDR1 SNHLY, CDR2 FYNNEI. The CDR3 region has the DNA TGTGCCAGCAGGACAGCTGATTTTAACTATGGCTACACCTTC. It codes for CASRTADFNYGYTF.

This rearrangement joins TRBV5-1 to TRBJ2-3; D unclear. The germline CDR1 and CDR2 sequences are SGHRS and YFSETQ. V was clipped by 4 bases and J by 3 bases, with 21 bases between them. The CDR3 has 17 amino acids. This chain's CDR3 is CASSPPGPGLGTDTQYF. In DNA, the CDR3 is TGCGCCAGCAGCCCACCGGGCCCAGGATTGGGGACAGATACGCAGTATTTT.

The chain combines TRBV7-6 with TRBJ1-2; 9 bases fit TRBD1. The CDR3 has 19 residues. V lost 4 bases, J lost 4 bases, and 19 bases stayed unmatched. Germline CDR1 and CDR2: SGHVS and FNYEAQ. The CDR3 DNA follows: TGTGCCAGCAGCTCCGGGAAGGGGCAAGGGGGACAGGGTTTCTATGGCTACACCTTC. As protein: CASSSGKGQGGQGFYGYTF. Together with reference TRBV7-6 and TRBJ1-2, the CDR3 gives the full variable domain: GAGVSQSPRYKVTKRGQDVALRCDPISGHVSLYWYRQALGQGPEFLTYFNYEAQQDKSGLPNDRFSAERPEGSISTLTIQRTEQRDSAMYRCASSSGKGQGGQGFYGYTFGSGTRLTVV.

This clone was detected only once. V and J are TRBV6-5 and TRBJ2-7; D is possibly TRBD2 (5 bases). The CDR3 runs 14 residues. V was shortened by 1 base and J by 4 bases, with 11 bases between the two germline ends. Per the germline V gene, CDR1 is MNHEY and CDR2 is SVGAGI. The CDR3 loop is CASSYLSREYEQYF. The CDR3 nucleotides read TGTGCCAGCAGTTACTTATCAAGGGAGTACGAGCAGTACTTC.

This rearrangement joins TRBV30 to TRBJ1-4, with D possibly matching TRBD1 (5 bases). Trimming left V 2 bases short and J 5 bases short, with 15 bases between. Germline V gene sequence: CDR1 GTSNPN, CDR2 SVGIG (reference sequence). The length of the CDR3 is 15 residues. The CDR3 DNA reads as TGTGCCTGGAGTTTGGGAGGGGCCTCGAATGAAAAACTGTTTTTT. Amino acids: CAWSLGGASNEKLFF.

The chain combines TRBV19 with TRBJ2-1; D unclear. The CDR3 is 16 amino acids. Germline V gene sequence: CDR1 LNHDA, CDR2 SQIVND (reference sequence). The ends were cut back, 6 bases at V and 9 bases at J, with 24 bases in the middle. The CDR3 DNA sequence: TGTGCCAGTAGGGCTCGTTCCGGGCCGTCGTTTGGTGAGCAGTTCTTC. It specifies CASRARSGPSFGEQFF.

The rearrangement links TRBV6-1 to TRBJ2-4, with D tentatively TRBD2 (5 bases). The CDR3 spans 20 residues. Trimming stripped 0 bases from V and 3 bases from J, with 24 bases between. Germline V gene lookup returns CDR1 MNHNS and CDR2 SASEGT. Here the CDR3 reads CASSEAGAWGILSSKNIQYF. DNA of the CDR3: TGTGCCAGCAGTGAAGCGGGAGCCTGGGGTATTCTCTCAAGCAAAAACATTCAGTACTTC.